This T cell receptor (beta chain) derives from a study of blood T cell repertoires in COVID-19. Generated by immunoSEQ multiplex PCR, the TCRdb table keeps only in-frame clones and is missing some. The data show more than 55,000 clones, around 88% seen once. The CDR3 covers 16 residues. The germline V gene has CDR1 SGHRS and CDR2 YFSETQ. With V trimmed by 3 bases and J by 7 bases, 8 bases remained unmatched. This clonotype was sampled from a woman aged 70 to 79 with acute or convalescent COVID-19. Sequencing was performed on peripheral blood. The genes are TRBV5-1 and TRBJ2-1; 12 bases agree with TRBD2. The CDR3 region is CASSSLLAGGLNEQFF. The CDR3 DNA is TGCGCCAGCAGCTCGTTACTAGCGGGGGGCCTGAATGAGCAGTTCTTC.